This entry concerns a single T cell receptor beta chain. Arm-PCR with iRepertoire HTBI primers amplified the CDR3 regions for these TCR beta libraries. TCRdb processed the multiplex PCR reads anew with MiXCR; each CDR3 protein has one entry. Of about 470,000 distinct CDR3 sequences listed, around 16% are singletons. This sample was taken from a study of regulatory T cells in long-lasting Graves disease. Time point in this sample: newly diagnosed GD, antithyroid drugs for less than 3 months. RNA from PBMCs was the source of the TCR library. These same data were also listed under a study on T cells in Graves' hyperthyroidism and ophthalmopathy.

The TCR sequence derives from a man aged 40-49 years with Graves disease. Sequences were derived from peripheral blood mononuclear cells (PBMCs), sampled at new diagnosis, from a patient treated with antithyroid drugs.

The CDR3 sequence is CASQTSGFVHEQFF. DNA for the CDR3: TGTGCCAGTCAGACTAGCGGATTTGTCCATGAGCAGTTCTTC. The chain links TRBV19 to TRBJ2-1; 9 nucleotides align to TRBD2. Germline CDR1 and CDR2: LNHDA and SQIVND (reference sequence). V dropped 8 bases and J dropped 8; count of bases not matched to a gene: 10. The CDR3 has 14 residues.